What follows are 5 T cell receptor beta chains derived from one specimen sequenced in a study of blood T cell repertoires in COVID-19. The table came from immunoSEQ multiplex PCR; TCRdb's copy has only in-frame clones and leaves some out. The sample lists around 100,000 clones; around 87% were seen once. The sample consisted of peripheral blood. The source is a woman at least 80 years old with acute or convalescent COVID-19.

This clone was seen only once. V gene TRBV7-9 combines with J gene TRBJ1-1, with D uncertain. The CDR3 loop spans 12 amino acids. The V end lost 5 bases, the J end lost 1 base, and 5 bases lay between the germline ends. Germline values: CDR1 SEHNR, CDR2 FQNEAQ (reference sequence). CDR3 residues: CASSAGNTEAFF. The CDR3 DNA follows: TGTGCCAGCAGCGCGGGGAACACTGAAGCTTTCTTT.

This clone was seen a handful of times. V and J are TRBV3-1 (or the pseudogene TRBV3-2) and TRBJ1-4, with D perhaps matching TRBD1 (5 bases). Germline assignment: CDR1 LGHDT and CDR2 YNNKEL (reference sequence). V was cut by 4 bases and J by 0 bases, with 9 bases left in between. CDR3 length: 15 amino acids. The CDR3 sequence is CASSRGGSTNEKLFF. The CDR3 DNA reads TGTGCCAGCAGCCGGGGGGGGTCAACTAATGAAAAACTGTTTTTT.

This chain joins TRBV7-8 and TRBJ1-2; 8 bases agree with TRBD1. V trimming: 5 bases; J trimming: 8 bases; junction bases outside the gene matches: 13. This CDR3 is 15 amino acids long. Germline values: CDR1 SGHVS, CDR2 FQNEAQ. The CDR3 DNA reads as TGTGCCAGCAGCCCGAGGACAGGGTATTCCTACGGCTACACCTTC. Translated, it gives CASSPRTGYSYGYTF.

CDR3 DNA sequence: TGTGCCTGGAGTGTCCAGGTGATCACTGAAGCTTTCTTT. It codes for CAWSVQVITEAFF. This chain joins TRBV30 and TRBJ1-1; unclear D gene. Trimming left V 0 bases short and J 4 bases short, with 9 bases between. This CDR3 region has 13 residues. Germline CDR1 reads GTSNPN; CDR2 reads SVGIG (reference sequence).

V gene TRBV5-6 combines with J gene TRBJ1-2; D is unclear. In germline, CDR1 is SGHDT, CDR2 YYEEEE. The CDR3 totals 12 residues. Trimming pared 0 bases from V and 6 bases from J, leaving 6 bases between. CDR3 amino acids: CASSLGRDGYTF. CDR3 DNA: TGTGCCAGCAGCTTGGGCCGGGATGGCTACACCTTC.